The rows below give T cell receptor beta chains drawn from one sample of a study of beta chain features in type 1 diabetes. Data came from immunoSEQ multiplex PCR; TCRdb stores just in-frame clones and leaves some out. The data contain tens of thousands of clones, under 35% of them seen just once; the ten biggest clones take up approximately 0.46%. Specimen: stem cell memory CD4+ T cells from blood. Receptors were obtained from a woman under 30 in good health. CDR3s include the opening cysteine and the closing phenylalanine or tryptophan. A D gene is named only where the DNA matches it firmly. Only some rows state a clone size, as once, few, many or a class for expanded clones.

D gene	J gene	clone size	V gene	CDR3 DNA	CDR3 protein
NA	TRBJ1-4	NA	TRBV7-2	TGTGCCAGCAGCTTACAAGGTGCCCGGGGTGGAAAACTGTTTTTT	CASSLQGARGGKLFF
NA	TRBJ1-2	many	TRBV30	TGTGCCTGCGCACAGACCCTCTATGGCTACACCTTC	CACAQTLYGYTF
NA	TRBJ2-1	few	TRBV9	TGTGCCAGCAGCGTAGGGGAGCCGCCTAGTGAGCAGTTCTTC	CASSVGEPPSEQFF
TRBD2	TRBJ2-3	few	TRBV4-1	TGCGCCAGCAGCCAAGAGAGAGGACTAGCGGGAGTTGGGACAGATACGCAGTATTTT	CASSQERGLAGVGTDTQYF
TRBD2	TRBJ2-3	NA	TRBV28	TGTGCCAGCAGTCTAGCGGGAGGGCCAACAGATACGCAGTATTTT	CASSLAGGPTDTQYF
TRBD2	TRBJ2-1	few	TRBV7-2	TGTGCCAGCAGCTTAGTAGCGGGGGCCCTCGGGGAGCAGTTCTTC	CASSLVAGALGEQFF
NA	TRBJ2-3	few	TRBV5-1	TGCGCCACCTCCGGGCGGGCCCCAGATACGCAGTATTTT	CATSGRAPDTQYF
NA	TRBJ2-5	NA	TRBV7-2	TGTGCCAGCAGCTCACTGACCGGGCAAGAGACCCAGTACTTC	CASSSLTGQETQYF
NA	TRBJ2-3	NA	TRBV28	TGTGCCAGCAGTTTGATTTCGGGGGCAGATACGCAGTATTTT	CASSLISGADTQYF
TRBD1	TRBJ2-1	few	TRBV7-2	TGTGCCAGCAGCTTAGAAGGGACAGGGAACTACAATGAGCAGTTCTTC	CASSLEGTGNYNEQFF
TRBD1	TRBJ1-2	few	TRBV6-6	TGTGCCAGCAGCTCTACCGTTTCAGGGGGCATCACCTTC	CASSSTVSGGITF
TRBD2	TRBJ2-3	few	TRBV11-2	TGTGCCAGCACCTTTTTAGCGGGAGGGCAAGGAGATACGCAGTATTTT	CASTFLAGGQGDTQYF
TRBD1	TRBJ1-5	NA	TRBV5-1	TGCGCCAGCAGCTTCGGACAGGGGGATCAGCCCCAGCATTTT	CASSFGQGDQPQHF
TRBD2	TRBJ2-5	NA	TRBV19	TGTGCCAGTAGTATCCTAGCGGGGGGCCAAGAGACCCAGTACTTC	CASSILAGGQETQYF
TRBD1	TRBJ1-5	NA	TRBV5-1	TGCGCCAGCAGCTCAGGACAGGGCGGTCAGCCCCAGCATTTT	CASSSGQGGQPQHF
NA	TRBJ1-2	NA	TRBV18	TGTGCCAGCTCACCGGAACAGGGTGCGGACTATGGCTACACCTTC	CASSPEQGADYGYTF
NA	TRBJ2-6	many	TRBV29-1	TGCAGCGTCCTTATCGTCAGGGGGGCTGGGGCCAACGTCCTGACTTTC	CSVLIVRGAGANVLTF
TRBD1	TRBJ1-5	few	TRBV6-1	TGTGCCAGCAGTGTGAGACAGGGGGATCAGCCCCAGCATTTT	CASSVRQGDQPQHF
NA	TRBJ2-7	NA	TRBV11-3	TGTGCCAGCAGCTTAAGCCCCCTGTTCCAGGCCCACTCCTACGAGCAGTACTTC	CASSLSPLFQAHSYEQYF